The present T cell receptor beta chain was sequenced within a study of identical twins. Study results and limitations: When twins shared out-of-frame alpha sequences, those sequences had excess low generation probability. The presence of invariant MAIT and iNKT cells could partly confound analyses of zero-insertion sequences.

All donors were healthy, and all were Caucasian. Only a few counts were recorded for this clonotype. No antigen is known for it. TCRdb analysed the 5' RACE reads with MiXCR anew, one entry per CDR3 protein. The repertoire holds about 720,000 distinct CDR3 sequences, with 8.5% to 9% as singletons. The sample was also reused in another study, on yellow fever vaccine responses in identical twins.

This receptor was taken from a young woman in good health. The specimen sequenced was PBMCs.

The CDR3 DNA sequence: TGTGCCAGCAGCTCCTGGGGTGGGACCCAGTACTTC. It specifies CASSSWGGTQYF. V is TRBV7-2 and J is TRBJ2-5; D gene unclear. Germline CDR1 reads SGHTA; CDR2 reads FQGNSA. CDR3 length equals 12 residues. The V and J ends lost 4 bases and 7 bases respectively, with 10 bases between them. The full variable domain, rest sourced from reference TRBV7-2 and TRBJ2-5, is GAGVSQSPSNKVTEKGKDVELRCDPISGHTALYWYRQSLGQGLEFLIYFQGNSAPDKSGLPSDRFSAERTGGSVSTLTIQRTQQEDSAVYLCASSSWGGTQYFGPGTRLLVL.